This T cell receptor (beta chain) was found in a study of OX40 agonist ivuxolimab in advanced cancers. Study-wide context: Intravenous ivuxolimab at 0.01 to 10 mg/kg was given to patients every 2 weeks.

Libraries were prepared by immunoSEQ multiplex PCR; TCRdb keeps only in-frame clonotypes and omits some of them. This table holds about 34,000 clones, over 90% found once. Germline CDR1 SGHTA, CDR2 FQGNSA. The CDR3 has 15 amino acids. Between the trimmed V and J ends, which lost 1 base and 1 base, there was a span of 10 bases. The TCR originated in an adult with an advanced solid tumor such as melanoma, head and neck, liver or kidney cancer. The chain couples TRBV7-2 to TRBJ1-1; D not certain. Sequenced here: CD4+ or CD8+ T cells sorted from blood, sampled in a trial of the OX40 agonist ivuxolimab. In DNA, the CDR3 is TGTGCCAGCAGCTTAGACGGGCAGCCGAACACTGAAGCTTTCTTT. Translation: CASSLDGQPNTEAFF.